This T cell receptor beta chain stems from a study of T cells in Graves' hyperthyroidism and ophthalmopathy. TCR beta CDR3 region amplification was performed from RNA transcripts. During a first-round RT-PCR of the TCR CDR3, the HTBI primer set was used. TCRdb reanalysed the multiplex PCR reads using MiXCR and keeps one entry per CDR3 protein. The data contain about half a million distinct CDR3 sequences, approximately 25% of them singletons. This clonotype has ten or more counts. Its antigen remains unidentified. A Clinical Activity Score of at least 3, a NOSPECS grade of at least 4 and a duration under 3 months were recorded in the ophthalmopathy patients. Study conclusions and caveats: Clonotypes that were expanded in thyroid above 0.001 mostly appeared in blood too.

V lost 6 bases and J lost 3, with 11 bases in between. CDR3 length: 13 residues. Germline CDR1 reads SNHLY; CDR2 reads FYNNEI. V and J are TRBV2 and TRBJ1-1, with D maybe TRBD1 (5 bases). Sequencing was performed on blood. The sequence derives from a woman between 25 and 40 years old with Graves' ophthalmopathy. CDR3 in amino acids: CASSVLGDTEAFF. The CDR3 DNA is TGTGCCAGCAGCGTCCTGGGGGACACTGAAGCTTTCTTT. Full variable domain (remainder filled in from reference TRBV2 and TRBJ1-1): EPEVTQTPSHQVTQMGQEVILRCVPISNHLYFYWYRQILGQKVEFLVSFYNNEISEKSEIFDDQFSVERPDGSNFTLKIRSTKLEDSAMYFCASSVLGDTEAFFGQGTRLTVV.